The 5 T cell receptor beta chains below come from one sample, sequenced in a study of blood T cell repertoires in COVID-19. Clones were read by immunoSEQ multiplex PCR, and TCRdb kept only the in-frame ones, dropping some. The sample includes 250,000 to 300,000 clones, less than 90% seen only once; the top ten take approximately 2%. Sequenced sample: peripheral blood. The source of these receptors is a young man with active or convalescent COVID-19.

This chain links TRBV7-9 with TRBJ2-3; 11 nucleotides agree with TRBD2. In germline, CDR1 is SEHNR, CDR2 FQNEAQ (reference sequence). CDR3 length: 16 residues. With 5 bases clipped from V and 5 bases from J, the junction kept 9 bases outside the gene matches. The CDR3 DNA is TGTGCCAGCAGCCTATCTGGGACTAGCGGACAAGATACGCAGTATTTT. Encoded protein: CASSLSGTSGQDTQYF. The full variable domain, in which reference TRBV7-9 and TRBJ2-3 provide the parts outside the CDR3, is DTGVSQNPRHKITKRGQNVTFRCDPISEHNRLYWYRQTLGQGPEFLTYFQNEAQLEKSRLLSDRFSAERPKGSFSTLEIQRTEQGDSAMYLCASSLSGTSGQDTQYFGPGTRLTVL.

This clone was counted a few times. The rearrangement links TRBV6-5 to TRBJ1-2; 10 nucleotides agree with TRBD1. This CDR3 spans 15 amino acids. Germline trimming cut 3 bases from V and 4 bases from J; bases unmatched to any gene: 5. Germline-derived CDR1 and CDR2 are MNHEY and SVGAGI. The CDR3 DNA reads TGTGCCAGCAGTTATGACAGGGGGCACCCCTATGGCTACACCTTC. Translating gives CASSYDRGHPYGYTF.

As regards this clone: Different DNA sequences within this sample yield the same CDR3. The rearrangement uses TRBV6-6 and TRBJ1-5; 7 bases line up with TRBD1. V lost 7 bases and J lost 2; bases outside the gene matches: 2. The germline V gene has CDR1 MNHNY and CDR2 SVGAGI (reference sequence). The CDR3 runs to 13 residues. CDR3 sequence: CASTGQGNQPQHF. CDR3 DNA: TGTGCCAGCACCGGACAGGGCAATCAGCCCCAGCATTTT.

V is TRBV18 and J is TRBJ1-3; 9 bases fit TRBD1. There are 14 residues in the CDR3. CDR1 and CDR2 (germline): KGHSH, LQKENI. V shed 4 bases and J 4 bases; nucleotides not matched to a gene: 2. CDR3 sequence (DNA): TGTGCCAGCTCACACGGGACAGGGGGAAACACCATATATTTT. It yields the protein CASSHGTGGNTIYF.

The gene calls are TRBV6-6 and TRBJ1-5; D is unresolved. The CDR3 covers 15 residues. From germline, CDR1 is MNHNY and CDR2 SVGAGI (reference sequence). V lost 1 base and J lost 4, with 11 bases in between. CDR3 region: CASSYLEVENQPQHF. As DNA, the CDR3 is TGTGCCAGCAGTTACTTGGAGGTTGAAAATCAGCCCCAGCATTTT.